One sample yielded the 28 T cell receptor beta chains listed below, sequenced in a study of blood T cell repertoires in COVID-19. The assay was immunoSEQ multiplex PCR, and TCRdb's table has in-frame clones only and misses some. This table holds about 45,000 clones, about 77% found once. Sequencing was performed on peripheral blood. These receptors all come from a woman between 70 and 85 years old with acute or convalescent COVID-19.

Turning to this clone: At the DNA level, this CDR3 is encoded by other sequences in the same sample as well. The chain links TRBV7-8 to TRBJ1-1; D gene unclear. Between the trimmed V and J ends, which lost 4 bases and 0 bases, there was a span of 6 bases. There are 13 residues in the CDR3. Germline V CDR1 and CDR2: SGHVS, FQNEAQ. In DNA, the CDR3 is TGTGCCAGCAGCTCCACAGTGAACACTGAAGCTTTCTTT. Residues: CASSSTVNTEAFF.

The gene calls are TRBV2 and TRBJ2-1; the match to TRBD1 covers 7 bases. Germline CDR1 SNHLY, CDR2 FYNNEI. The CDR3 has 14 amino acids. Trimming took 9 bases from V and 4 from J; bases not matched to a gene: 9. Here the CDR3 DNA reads TGTGCCAGTTCGGACAGGCTGACTTACAATGAGCAGTTCTTC. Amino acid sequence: CASSDRLTYNEQFF. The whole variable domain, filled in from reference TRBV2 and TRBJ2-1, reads EPEVTQTPSHQVTQMGQEVILRCVPISNHLYFYWYRQILGQKVEFLVSFYNNEISEKSEIFDDQFSVERPDGSNFTLKIRSTKLEDSAMYFCASSDRLTYNEQFFGPGTRLTVL.

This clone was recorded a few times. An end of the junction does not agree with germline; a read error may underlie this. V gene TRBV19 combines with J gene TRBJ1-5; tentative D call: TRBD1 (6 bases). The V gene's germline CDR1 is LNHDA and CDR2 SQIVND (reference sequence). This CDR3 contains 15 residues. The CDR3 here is CASSKTGAFNEPQHF. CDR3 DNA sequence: TGTGCCAGTAGTAAGACAGGAGCGTTCAATGAGCCCCAGCATTTT.

The CDR3, as DNA: TGTGCCTGGAGTGTGATGGGGGACAGAAATCAGCCCCAGCATTTT. It yields the protein CAWSVMGDRNQPQHF. The V gene is TRBV30, the J gene TRBJ1-5; 7 nucleotides line up with TRBD1. This CDR3 has 15 amino acids. The germline CDR1 and CDR2 sequences are GTSNPN and SVGIG (reference sequence). V gave up 0 bases and J gave up 4 bases; unmatched junction bases: 6. The complete variable domain, with remaining parts taken from reference TRBV30 and TRBJ1-5, reads SQTIHQWPATLVQPVGSPLSLECTVEGTSNPNLYWYRQAAGRGLQLLFYSVGIGQISSEVPQNLSASRPQDRQFILSSKKLLLSDSGFYLCAWSVMGDRNQPQHFGDGTRLSIL.

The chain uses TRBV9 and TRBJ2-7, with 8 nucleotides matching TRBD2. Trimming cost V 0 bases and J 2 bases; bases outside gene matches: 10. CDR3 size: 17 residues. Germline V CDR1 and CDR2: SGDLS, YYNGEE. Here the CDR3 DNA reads TGTGCCAGCAGCGTAGCCCCCGTAGCGGGGACAACCTACGAGCAGTACTTC. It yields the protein CASSVAPVAGTTYEQYF.

CDR3 sequence reads: CASSLWAGASGANVLTF. The CDR3 region has the DNA TGTGCCAGCAGTTTATGGGCAGGGGCCTCTGGGGCCAACGTCCTGACTTTC. The chain is built from TRBV27 and TRBJ2-6; D is possibly TRBD1 (6 bases). Germline CDR1 MNHEY, CDR2 SMNVEV (reference sequence). Between the trimmed V and J ends, which lost 1 base and 0 bases, there was a span of 10 bases. The CDR3 loop spans 17 amino acids.

The DNA for the CDR3 is TGTGCCAGTAGTATCAGCGGGGGTGCCTCCTACAATGAGCAGTTCTTC. It is translated as CASSISGGASYNEQFF. V usage is TRBV19 and J usage is TRBJ2-1, with TRBD2 matching over 8 bases. V gave up 3 bases and J gave up 0 bases; unmatched junction bases: 4. The CDR3 has 16 amino acids. Germline V lookup: CDR1 LNHDA, CDR2 SQIVND (reference sequence).

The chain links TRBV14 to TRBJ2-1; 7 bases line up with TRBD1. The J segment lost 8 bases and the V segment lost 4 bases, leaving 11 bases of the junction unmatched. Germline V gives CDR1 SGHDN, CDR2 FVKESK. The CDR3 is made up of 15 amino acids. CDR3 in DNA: TGTGCCAGCAGCCCCTCTGACAGGGTTTTCGATGAGCAGTTCTTC. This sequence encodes CASSPSDRVFDEQFF.

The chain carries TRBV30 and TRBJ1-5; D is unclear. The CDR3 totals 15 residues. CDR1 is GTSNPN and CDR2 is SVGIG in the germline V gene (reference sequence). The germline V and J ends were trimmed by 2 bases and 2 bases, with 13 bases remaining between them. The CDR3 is CAWSFRTRGNQPQHF. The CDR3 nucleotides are TGTGCCTGGAGTTTCCGAACCCGGGGCAATCAGCCCCAGCATTTT. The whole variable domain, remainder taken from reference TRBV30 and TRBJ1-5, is SQTIHQWPATLVQPVGSPLSLECTVEGTSNPNLYWYRQAAGRGLQLLFYSVGIGQISSEVPQNLSASRPQDRQFILSSKKLLLSDSGFYLCAWSFRTRGNQPQHFGDGTRLSIL.

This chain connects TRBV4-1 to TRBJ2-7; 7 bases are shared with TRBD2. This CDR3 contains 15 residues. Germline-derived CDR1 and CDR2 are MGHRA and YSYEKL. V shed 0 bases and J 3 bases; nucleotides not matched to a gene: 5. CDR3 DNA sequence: TGCGCCAGCAGCCAAGAACAGCGGGGAGGCTACGAGCAGTACTTC. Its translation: CASSQEQRGGYEQYF.

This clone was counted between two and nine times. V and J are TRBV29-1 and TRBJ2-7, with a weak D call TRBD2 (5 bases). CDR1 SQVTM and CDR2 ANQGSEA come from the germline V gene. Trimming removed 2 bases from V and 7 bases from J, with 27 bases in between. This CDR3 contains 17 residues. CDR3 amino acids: CSVEKAGTLRGLNEQYF. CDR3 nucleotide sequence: TGCAGCGTTGAAAAAGCTGGTACCCTGAGAGGGCTTAATGAGCAGTACTTC.

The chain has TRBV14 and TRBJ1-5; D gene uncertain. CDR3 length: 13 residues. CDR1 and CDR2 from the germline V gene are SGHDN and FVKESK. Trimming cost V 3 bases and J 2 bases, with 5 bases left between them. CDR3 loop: CASSQQGNQPQHF. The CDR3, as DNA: TGTGCCAGCAGCCAGCAGGGCAATCAGCCCCAGCATTTT.

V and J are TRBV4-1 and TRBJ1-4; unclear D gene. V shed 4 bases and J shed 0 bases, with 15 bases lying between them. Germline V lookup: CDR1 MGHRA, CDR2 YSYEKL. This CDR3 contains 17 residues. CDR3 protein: CASSPGIIRTTNEKLFF. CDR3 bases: TGCGCCAGCAGCCCAGGCATTATACGGACAACTAATGAAAAACTGTTTTTT.

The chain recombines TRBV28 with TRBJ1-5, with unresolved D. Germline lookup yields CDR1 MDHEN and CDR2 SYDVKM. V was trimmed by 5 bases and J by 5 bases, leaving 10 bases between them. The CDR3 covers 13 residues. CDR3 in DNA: TGTGCCAGCAGTCCTAACACAGATCAGCCCCAGCATTTT. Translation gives CASSPNTDQPQHF.

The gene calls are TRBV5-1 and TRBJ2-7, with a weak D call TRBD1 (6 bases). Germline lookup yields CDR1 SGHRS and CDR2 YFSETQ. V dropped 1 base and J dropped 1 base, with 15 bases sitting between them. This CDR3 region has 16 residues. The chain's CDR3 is CASSLSRTDPSYEQYF. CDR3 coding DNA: TGCGCCAGCAGCTTGTCCAGGACAGACCCATCCTACGAGCAGTACTTC.

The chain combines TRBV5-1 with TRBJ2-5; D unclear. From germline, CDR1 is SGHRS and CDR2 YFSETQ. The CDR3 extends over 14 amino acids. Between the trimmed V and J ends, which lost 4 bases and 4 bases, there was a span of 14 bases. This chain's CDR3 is CASSPSTLGETQYF. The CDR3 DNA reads TGCGCCAGCAGCCCAAGTACCCTCGGAGAGACCCAGTACTTC.

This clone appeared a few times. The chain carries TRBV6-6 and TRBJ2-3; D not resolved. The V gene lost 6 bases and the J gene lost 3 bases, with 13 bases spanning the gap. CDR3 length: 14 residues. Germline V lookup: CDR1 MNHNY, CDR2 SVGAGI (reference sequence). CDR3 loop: CASRPRQITDTQYF. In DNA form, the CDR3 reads TGTGCCAGCAGGCCCAGACAAATAACAGATACGCAGTATTTT.

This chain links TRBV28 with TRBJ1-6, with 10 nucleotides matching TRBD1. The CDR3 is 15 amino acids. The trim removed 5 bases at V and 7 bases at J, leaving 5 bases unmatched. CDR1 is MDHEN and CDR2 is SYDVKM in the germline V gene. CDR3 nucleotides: TGTGCCAGCAGTGGCGACAGGGGGCGGAATTCACCCCTCCACTTT. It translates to CASSGDRGRNSPLHF. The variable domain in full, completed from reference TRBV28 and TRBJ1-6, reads DVKVTQSSRYLVKRTGEKVFLECVQDMDHENMFWYRQDPGLGLRLIYFSYDVKMKEKGDIPEGYSVSREKKERFSLILESASTNQTSMYLCASSGDRGRNSPLHFGNGTRLTVT.

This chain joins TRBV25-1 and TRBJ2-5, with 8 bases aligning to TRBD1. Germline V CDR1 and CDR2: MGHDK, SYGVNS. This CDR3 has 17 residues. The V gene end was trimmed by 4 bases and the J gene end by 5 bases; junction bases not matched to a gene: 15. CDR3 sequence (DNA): TGTGCCAGCAGTGTGGGGCAGGGGGCCGATCTGAGGGAGACCCAGTACTTC. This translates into CASSVGQGADLRETQYF.

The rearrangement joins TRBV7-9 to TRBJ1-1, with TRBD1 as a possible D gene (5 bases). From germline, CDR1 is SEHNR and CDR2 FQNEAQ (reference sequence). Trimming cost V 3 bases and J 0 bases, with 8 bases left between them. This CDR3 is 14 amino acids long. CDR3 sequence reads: CASSFSQVNTEAFF. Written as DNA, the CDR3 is TGTGCCAGCAGCTTCTCACAGGTGAACACTGAAGCTTTCTTT.

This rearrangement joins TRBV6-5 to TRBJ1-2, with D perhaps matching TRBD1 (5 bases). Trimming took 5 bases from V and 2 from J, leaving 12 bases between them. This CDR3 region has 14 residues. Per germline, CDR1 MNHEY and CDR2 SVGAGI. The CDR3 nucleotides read TGTGCCAGCAGTCTCACCCGGGGGAACTATGGCTACACCTTC. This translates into CASSLTRGNYGYTF.

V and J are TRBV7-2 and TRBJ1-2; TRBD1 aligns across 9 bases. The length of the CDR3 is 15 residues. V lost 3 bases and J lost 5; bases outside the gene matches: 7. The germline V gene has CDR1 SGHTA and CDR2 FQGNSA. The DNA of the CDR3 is TGTGCCAGCAGCTTCACACAGGGGGCGCGTTATGGCTACACCTTC. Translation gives CASSFTQGARYGYTF.

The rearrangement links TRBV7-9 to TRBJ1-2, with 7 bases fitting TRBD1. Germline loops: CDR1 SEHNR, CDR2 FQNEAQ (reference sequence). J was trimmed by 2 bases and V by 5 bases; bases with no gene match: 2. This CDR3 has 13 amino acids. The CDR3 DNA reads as TGTGCCAGCAGCCAACAGGGGAACTATGGCTACACCTTC. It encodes CASSQQGNYGYTF.

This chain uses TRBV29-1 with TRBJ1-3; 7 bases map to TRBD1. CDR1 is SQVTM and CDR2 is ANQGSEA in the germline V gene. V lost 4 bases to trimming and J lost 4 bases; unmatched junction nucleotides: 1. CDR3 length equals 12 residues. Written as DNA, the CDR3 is TGCAGCGTTGCGACAGGGGGAAACACCATATATTTT. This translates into CSVATGGNTIYF.

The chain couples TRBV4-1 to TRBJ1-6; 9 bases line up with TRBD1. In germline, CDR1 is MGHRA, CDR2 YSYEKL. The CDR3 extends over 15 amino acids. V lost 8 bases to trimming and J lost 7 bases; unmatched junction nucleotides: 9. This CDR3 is CASGPWTGDNSPLHF. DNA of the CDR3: TGCGCCAGCGGGCCCTGGACAGGGGACAATTCACCCCTCCACTTT.

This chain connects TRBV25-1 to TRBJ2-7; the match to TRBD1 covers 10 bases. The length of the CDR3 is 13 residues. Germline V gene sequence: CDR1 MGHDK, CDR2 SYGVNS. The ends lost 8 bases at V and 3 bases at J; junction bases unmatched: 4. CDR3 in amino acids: CASLRDRGYEQYF. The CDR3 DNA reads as TGTGCCAGCCTCCGGGACAGGGGCTACGAGCAGTACTTC.

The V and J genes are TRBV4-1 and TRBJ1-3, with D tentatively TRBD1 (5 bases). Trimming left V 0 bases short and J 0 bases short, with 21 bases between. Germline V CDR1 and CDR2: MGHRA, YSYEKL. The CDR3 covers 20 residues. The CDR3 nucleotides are TGCGCCAGCAGCCAAGATCTGGGGGGGAGACAGCAAACCTCTGGAAACACCATATATTTT. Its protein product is CASSQDLGGRQQTSGNTIYF.

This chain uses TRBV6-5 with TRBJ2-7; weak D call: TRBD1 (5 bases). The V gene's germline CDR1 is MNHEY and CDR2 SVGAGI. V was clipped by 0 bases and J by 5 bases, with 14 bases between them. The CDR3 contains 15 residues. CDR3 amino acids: CASSYSQDTDHEQYF. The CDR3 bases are TGTGCCAGCAGTTACTCACAGGACACCGACCACGAGCAGTACTTC.